The 2 T cell receptor beta chains below were found in one sample sequenced in a study of PD-L1 blockade in urothelial cancer. Produced via immunoSEQ multiplex PCR; TCRdb's table is partial and in-frame only. The sample has 45,000 to 60,000 clones, 75% to 90% seen once; the top ten hold roughly 5%. This specimen consisted of PBMCs, obtained around atezolizumab (anti-PD-L1) treatment. All receptors derive from a man aged 35-49 years with urothelial cancer.

The chain carries TRBV6-5 and TRBJ2-2; 8 bases are shared with TRBD1. After removal of 8 bases from V and 5 bases from J, the junction contained 7 bases not matched to a gene. Germline V CDR1 and CDR2: MNHEY, SVGAGI. The CDR3 loop spans 14 amino acids. The CDR3: CASGRGRWTGELFF. The CDR3 bases are TGTGCCAGCGGCAGGGGGCGATGGACCGGGGAGCTGTTTTTT.

CDR3 amino acids: CASSQDGADQPQHF. CDR3 nucleotides: TGTGCCAGCAGCCAAGATGGGGCGGATCAGCCCCAGCATTTT. The V gene is TRBV4-2, the J gene TRBJ1-5; a weak D match, TRBD1 (5 bases). Germline CDR1 is LGHNA and CDR2 is YNFKEQ. CDR3 length: 14 residues. Deletions cut 0 bases from V and 5 bases from J, with 8 bases between.